This T cell receptor (beta chain) was identified during a study of prognosis after radiotherapy for stage I lung cancer (dated by TCRdb to the early 2020s). Regarding the complete study: Over 15 stage I NSCLC patients were enrolled in Nanjing, China, between 2018 and 2019. Fourteen patients had newly diagnosed primary stage I lung tumors, and several had oligometastatic NSCLC after surgical resection of the primary tumor. All patients were considered medically inoperable, owing to comorbidities in about a dozen and refusal of surgery in several. Ages in the cohort of 13 men and more than five women ranged from about 50 to 85 years, with a median of 74. Eleven to twelve patients had adenocarcinoma and seven had squamous cell carcinoma as the tumor histology. SBRT was given in 3 to 5 fractions with a biologically effective dose of at least 100 Gy, using image-guided IMRT or VMAT. Concurrent therapy was not administered to any patient alongside SBRT. After SBRT, distant metastases developed in about 20% of the 19 patients at a median of 7 months, while the remaining 15 patients had no significant progression. Peripheral blood TCR beta repertoires were profiled in stage I NSCLC patients before and after stereotactic body radiotherapy, and the study then linked these repertoires to distant failure. The study sequenced 38 blood samples from some 20 patients, one before and one after SBRT per patient.

Here is what the overall study found, with its caveats: None of the reported P values were adjusted for multiple comparisons. After SBRT, the number of unique TCR clones decreased (median around 10,000 before versus 6,500 to 7,500 after; Wilcoxon paired P=0.011). Post-SBRT Shannon entropy and its change from baseline were lower in patients who developed distant metastases; baseline Shannon entropy was not associated with metastases. Differences in TRBV and TRBJ usage frequencies by metastasis status were reportedly observed in two V genes at baseline and in fewer than 10 V and two J genes after SBRT. The small cohort and short follow-up limited the study, so independent validation of the findings is needed. Tumor specificity of expanded TCR clones was not determined.

This clonotype was seen many times. The antigen it recognizes is unknown. Within one base of it there is no much larger clone, and no base qualities were kept. Two rounds of multiplex PCR were performed to amplify the TCR beta CDR3 region from genomic DNA. The first PCR round used primers specific to each TRBV and TRBJ gene, and the primer sequences were filed in Chinese patent CN105087789A. Universal primers were used in the second PCR round. The Roche High Pure PCR Template Preparation Kit was used to extract genomic DNA from frozen PBMCs. The libraries underwent paired-end sequencing with 151 bp reads on an Illumina HiSeq 3000. In the source study's methods: Raw reads lacking the multiplex PCR primer sequences were removed with CutAdapt. Using PEAR, the high-quality paired reads were merged into contigs. TRB V, D and J gene segments were assigned to each contig with MiXCR by alignment to reference sequences. CDR3 sequences were clustered by base quality and sequence similarity to remove sequencing errors. Shannon entropy, normalized by the natural log of the productive TCR sequence number, served as the measure of diversity. One minus Shannon entropy divided by the natural log of the number of unique clonotypes was used as the definition of clonality. Progression-free survival cut-offs for repertoire metrics were chosen using the Youden index of ROC curves, with analyses run in R 3.5.3. TCRdb's own reprocessing of the public reads used fastp at Q25 and MiXCR and kept productive beta chains. Rows merge per CDR3 protein into single entries with the most common DNA and genes. TCRdb, not the authors, supplied the V and J calls. Present in this sample are roughly 38,000 distinct CDR3 sequences, approximately 25% of which were seen just once. Around 25% of the sample rests with the top ten.

CDR1 is given as SGHNT and CDR2 as YENEEA, both from the germline V gene. Here V drops 5 bases and J drops 4 bases, and the junction holds 10 bases not matched to any gene. From cysteine to phenylalanine, the CDR3 is 16 amino acids long. Solely the CDR3 DNA is kept, with 48 bases framed from the first base. All patients had node-negative disease on CT and PET/CT, and none had a history of other malignancies or prior chemotherapy or radiotherapy. At each of the two time points, 5 to 6 milliliters of peripheral venous blood were collected into EDTA tubes. Ficoll-Paque Plus density-gradient centrifugation was used to isolate PBMCs. Right after collection, samples were placed at -80 degrees C and kept there until analysis.

This specimen was PBMCs, taken before or after stereotactic body radiation therapy (not recorded which). This receptor was taken from a donor over 45 with non-small cell lung cancer. The chain employs TRBV11-3 and TRBJ2-1; 8 bases in the middle match TRBD2. The bases read TGTGCCAGCAGCCCTACCTTAGCGGGAACTTACAATGAGCAGTTCTTC. Its coded protein is CASSPTLAGTYNEQFF.